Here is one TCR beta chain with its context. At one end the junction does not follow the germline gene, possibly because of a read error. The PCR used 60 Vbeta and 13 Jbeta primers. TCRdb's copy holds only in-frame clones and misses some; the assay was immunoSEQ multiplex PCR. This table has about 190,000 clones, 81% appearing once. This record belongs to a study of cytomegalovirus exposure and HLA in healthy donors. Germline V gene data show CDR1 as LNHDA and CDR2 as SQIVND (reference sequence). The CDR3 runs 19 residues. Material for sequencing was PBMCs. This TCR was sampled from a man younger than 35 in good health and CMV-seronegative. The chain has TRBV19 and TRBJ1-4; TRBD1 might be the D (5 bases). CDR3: CATRPQSAGRLPTNKKLFF. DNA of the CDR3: TGTGCCACTCGCCCCCAATCGGCAGGGCGCCTTCCAACTAATAAAAAACTGTTTTTT.